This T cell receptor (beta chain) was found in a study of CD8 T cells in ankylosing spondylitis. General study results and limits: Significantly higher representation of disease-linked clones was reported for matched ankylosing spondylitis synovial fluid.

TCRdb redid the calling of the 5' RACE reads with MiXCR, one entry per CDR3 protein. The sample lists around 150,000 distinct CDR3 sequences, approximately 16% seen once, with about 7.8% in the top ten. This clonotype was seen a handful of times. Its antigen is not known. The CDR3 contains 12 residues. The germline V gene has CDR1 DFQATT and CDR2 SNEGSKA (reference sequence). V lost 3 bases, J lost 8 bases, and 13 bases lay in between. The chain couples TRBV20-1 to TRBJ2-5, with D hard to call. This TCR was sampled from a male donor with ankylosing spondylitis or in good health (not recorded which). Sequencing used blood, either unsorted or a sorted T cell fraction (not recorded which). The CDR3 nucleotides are TGCAGTGCTAGCTATTCAGCCCAAACCCAGTACTTC. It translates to CSASYSAQTQYF.